The rows below give T cell receptor beta chains drawn from one sample of a study of T cells in localized non-small cell lung cancer. Assay used: immunoSEQ multiplex PCR; TCRdb lists only in-frame clones, some missing. The data show fewer than 30,000 clones, less than 90% seen once. The sample here was peripheral blood, taken before any cancer treatment. These receptors all stem from a female donor older than 55 with stage II squamous cell lung carcinoma. The CDR3 runs from the conserved cysteine through the conserved F or W. A D gene is named only where the DNA matches it firmly. Clone size appears in some rows only: once, few, many, or a class for an expanded clone.

CDR3 length: 15
V gene: TRBV7-9
D gene: TRBD1
J gene: TRBJ2-1
clone size: -
CDR3 protein: CASSPRGTGSNEQFF

CDR3 length: 15
V gene: TRBV5-3
D gene: -
J gene: TRBJ2-3
clone size: -
CDR3 protein: CARSPQKPGAGTQYF

CDR3 length: 13
V gene: TRBV28
D gene: -
J gene: TRBJ1-2
clone size: -
CDR3 protein: CASTSGGNYGYTF

CDR3 length: 12
V gene: TRBV28
D gene: -
J gene: TRBJ2-2
clone size: -
CDR3 protein: CASSLRTGELFF

CDR3 length: 13
V gene: TRBV14
D gene: -
J gene: TRBJ1-5
clone size: few
CDR3 protein: CASSQGPIQPQHF

CDR3 length: 15
V gene: TRBV7-8
D gene: TRBD1
J gene: TRBJ2-3
clone size: -
CDR3 protein: CASSLTGISTDTQYF

CDR3 length: 16
V gene: TRBV4-3
D gene: TRBD1
J gene: TRBJ2-1
clone size: once
CDR3 protein: CASSQDRASSYNEQFF

CDR3 length: 15
V gene: TRBV7-2
D gene: TRBD1
J gene: TRBJ2-5
clone size: once
CDR3 protein: CASSPGQGTQETQYF

CDR3 length: 16
V gene: TRBV7-2
D gene: TRBD2
J gene: TRBJ2-1
clone size: -
CDR3 protein: CASSLTGGGDYNEQFF

CDR3 length: 15
V gene: TRBV6-1
D gene: -
J gene: TRBJ2-1
clone size: -
CDR3 protein: CASRMHREPFNEQFF

CDR3 length: 12
V gene: TRBV28
D gene: -
J gene: TRBJ2-2
clone size: -
CDR3 protein: CASSSSYGELFF

CDR3 length: 16
V gene: TRBV19
D gene: TRBD1
J gene: TRBJ2-6
clone size: once
CDR3 protein: CASDRGLTSGANVLTF

CDR3 length: 15
V gene: TRBV10-3
D gene: -
J gene: TRBJ1-3
clone size: -
CDR3 protein: CAISARGIAGNTIYF

CDR3 length: 15
V gene: TRBV7-2
D gene: TRBD2
J gene: TRBJ2-3
clone size: once
CDR3 protein: CASSLAAGAVDTQYF

CDR3 length: 15
V gene: TRBV7-7
D gene: -
J gene: TRBJ2-6
clone size: -
CDR3 protein: CASSFSDSGANVLTF

CDR3 length: 16
V gene: TRBV28
D gene: -
J gene: TRBJ2-3
clone size: -
CDR3 protein: CASSFDRDQSTDTQYF

CDR3 length: 17
V gene: TRBV7-2
D gene: -
J gene: TRBJ1-4
clone size: -
CDR3 protein: CASSLYQSDWGNEKLFF

CDR3 length: 17
V gene: TRBV4-1
D gene: -
J gene: TRBJ2-3
clone size: -
CDR3 protein: CASSQGTARASTDTQYF

CDR3 length: 13
V gene: TRBV6-5
D gene: -
J gene: TRBJ2-2
clone size: -
CDR3 protein: CASSVDYTGELFF

CDR3 length: 13
V gene: TRBV2
D gene: -
J gene: TRBJ1-2
clone size: -
CDR3 protein: CASSDLGTYGYTF

CDR3 length: 16
V gene: TRBV21-1
D gene: -
J gene: TRBJ2-1
clone size: -
CDR3 protein: CASSKGVVALNNEQFF

CDR3 length: 13
V gene: TRBV27
D gene: -
J gene: TRBJ2-2
clone size: once
CDR3 protein: CASTDTNTGELFF

CDR3 length: 15
V gene: TRBV28
D gene: -
J gene: TRBJ1-5
clone size: medium-sized
CDR3 protein: CASSFSDGSNQPQHF

CDR3 length: 16
V gene: TRBV6-6
D gene: TRBD1
J gene: TRBJ1-6
clone size: -
CDR3 protein: CASSYTGGMVNSPLHF

CDR3 length: 14
V gene: TRBV10-3
D gene: -
J gene: TRBJ2-3
clone size: -
CDR3 protein: CAISESGEPSTQYF

CDR3 length: 16
V gene: TRBV5-4
D gene: TRBD1
J gene: TRBJ1-1
clone size: -
CDR3 protein: CASSTGQGKSSTEAFF

CDR3 length: 16
V gene: TRBV5-1
D gene: TRBD1
J gene: TRBJ1-6
clone size: -
CDR3 protein: CASSLDRAENNSPLHF

CDR3 length: 11
V gene: TRBV6-5
D gene: -
J gene: TRBJ1-3
clone size: -
CDR3 protein: CASSVGNTIYF

CDR3 length: 18
V gene: TRBV7-9
D gene: -
J gene: TRBJ2-6
clone size: -
CDR3 protein: CASSLTRGWASGANVLTF

CDR3 length: 12
V gene: TRBV27
D gene: -
J gene: TRBJ2-7
clone size: few
CDR3 protein: CASRAQGGEQYF

CDR3 length: 12
V gene: TRBV7-9
D gene: -
J gene: TRBJ1-5
clone size: -
CDR3 protein: CASNRQGEPQHF

CDR3 length: 15
V gene: TRBV11-2
D gene: TRBD1
J gene: TRBJ1-6
clone size: -
CDR3 protein: CASSLRDRGASPLHF

CDR3 length: 14
V gene: TRBV5-1
D gene: TRBD1
J gene: TRBJ1-2
clone size: -
CDR3 protein: CASSPGQGAYGYTF

CDR3 length: 11
V gene: TRBV6-1
D gene: -
J gene: TRBJ1-5
clone size: -
CDR3 protein: CASSEGVGTDF

CDR3 length: 14
V gene: TRBV18
D gene: -
J gene: TRBJ2-3
clone size: -
CDR3 protein: CASSPKPRGDTQYF

CDR3 length: 15
V gene: TRBV4-3
D gene: -
J gene: TRBJ1-2
clone size: -
CDR3 protein: CASSQDPTENYGYTF

CDR3 length: 15
V gene: TRBV7-9
D gene: -
J gene: TRBJ2-6
clone size: -
CDR3 protein: CASSLLESGANVLTF

CDR3 length: 13
V gene: TRBV13
D gene: -
J gene: TRBJ2-1
clone size: -
CDR3 protein: CASSFGGADEQFF

CDR3 length: 15
V gene: TRBV14
D gene: TRBD2
J gene: TRBJ2-5
clone size: -
CDR3 protein: CASSLKLAGGETQYF

CDR3 length: 13
V gene: TRBV7-8
D gene: -
J gene: TRBJ2-7
clone size: -
CDR3 protein: CASSLPSSYEQYF

CDR3 length: 14
V gene: TRBV5-1
D gene: -
J gene: TRBJ2-5
clone size: -
CDR3 protein: CASSLGQDLKTQYF